The 28 T cell receptor beta chains below all came from one sample that was sequenced in a study of cytomegalovirus exposure and HLA in healthy donors. 60 Vbeta and 13 Jbeta primers were used in PCR. The data were produced by immunoSEQ multiplex PCR, yet TCRdb's version contains in-frame clones alone and is incomplete. The top ten hold about 2% of the sample, which has 250,000 to 300,000 clones, roughly 81% seen once. What was sequenced was PBMCs. Receptors were obtained from a woman aged 40-49 years in good health and CMV-seropositive.

The chain uses TRBV11-2 and TRBJ2-2, with a weak D call TRBD2 (6 bases). CDR3 length: 13 amino acids. The V end was cut by 8 bases, the J end by 4 bases, with 11 bases between. Germline assignment: CDR1 SGHAT and CDR2 FQNNGV. CDR3 nucleotides: TGTGCCAGCGGACTATCGAGCACCGGGGAGCTGTTTTTT. It specifies CASGLSSTGELFF. Supplemented by reference TRBV11-2 and TRBJ2-2, the full variable domain reads EAGVAQSPRYKIIEKRQSVAFWCNPISGHATLYWYQQILGQGPKLLIQFQNNGVVDDSQLPKDRFSAERLKGVDSTLKIQPAKLEDSAVYLCASGLSSTGELFFGEGSRLTVL.

V is TRBV7-2 and J is TRBJ1-2, with 9 bases that match TRBD1. The germline gives CDR1 SGHTA, CDR2 FQGNSA. V shed 4 bases, J shed 7 bases, and the junction held 13 bases outside the gene matches. CDR3 size: 16 residues. This chain's CDR3 is CASSSARDRAHCGYTF. The CDR3 DNA reads TGTGCCAGCAGCTCCGCCCGGGACAGGGCACACTGTGGCTACACCTTC.

This clone was observed a handful of times. The chain joins TRBV30 to TRBJ2-1; 7 nucleotides match TRBD2. The CDR3 consists of 15 residues. V dropped 0 bases and J dropped 5; count of bases not matched to a gene: 7. Germline V gene data show CDR1 as GTSNPN and CDR2 as SVGIG (reference sequence). CDR3 bases: TGTGCCTGGAGTGTATCGGGAGGATCCCACAATGAGCAGTTCTTC. Translated, it gives CAWSVSGGSHNEQFF.

This rearrangement joins TRBV4-3 to TRBJ2-6; D is perhaps TRBD1 (6 bases). The CDR3 sequence is 19 residues long. The V end was cut by 0 bases, the J end by 0 bases, with 15 bases between. Germline-derived CDR1 and CDR2 are LGHNA and YSLEER. The CDR3 DNA sequence: TGCGCCAGCAGCCAAGATCGTGAAGGGGGTTTCTCTGGGGCCAACGTCCTGACTTTC. Its translation: CASSQDREGGFSGANVLTF.

V is TRBV29-1 and J is TRBJ2-7, with D possibly being TRBD2 (6 bases). The CDR3 covers 11 residues. Trimming removed 6 bases from V and 5 bases from J, with 11 bases in between. Germline V lookup: CDR1 SQVTM, CDR2 ANQGSEA. This chain's CDR3 is CSVRRAHEQYF. The CDR3 region has the DNA TGCAGCGTCCGGAGGGCACACGAGCAGTACTTC.

The chain is built from TRBV5-4 and TRBJ2-1, with D perhaps matching TRBD1 (5 bases). The germline gives CDR1 SGHNT, CDR2 YYREEE (reference sequence). V lost 3 bases, J lost 6 bases, and 13 bases lay in between. CDR3 size: 14 residues. CDR3 nucleotide sequence: TGTGCCAGCAGCTCAAGGGCCCAGGGCAATGAGCAGTTCTTC. Its translation is CASSSRAQGNEQFF.

The rearrangement uses TRBV7-2 and TRBJ1-2, with 9 bases fitting TRBD1. The V gene end was trimmed by 7 bases and the J gene end by 8 bases; junction bases not matched to a gene: 8. CDR1 SGHTA and CDR2 FQGNSA come from the germline V gene. This CDR3 is built from 13 residues. This chain's CDR3 is CASNRDRVGGYTF. CDR3 DNA: TGTGCCAGCAACCGGGACAGGGTCGGGGGCTACACCTTC.

V and J are TRBV6-1 and TRBJ1-5; D possibly corresponds to TRBD1 (5 bases). The length of the CDR3 is 14 residues. Germline V gene lookup returns CDR1 MNHNS and CDR2 SASEGT. V gave up 7 bases and J gave up 0 bases, with 10 bases separating them. The CDR3: CASTDRYSNQPQHF. The CDR3 DNA reads as TGTGCCAGCACAGACAGATATAGCAATCAGCCCCAGCATTTT.

The CDR3 DNA is TGTGCCTGGAGTACCCGGACAGGGAACGTGAATAATTCACCCCTCCACTTT. It translates to CAWSTRTGNVNNSPLHF. The chain is built from TRBV30 and TRBJ1-6; TRBD1 agrees at 8 bases. V was clipped by 2 bases and J by 5 bases; unmatched bases: 11. The CDR3 is 17 residues long. CDR1 and CDR2 (germline): GTSNPN, SVGIG (reference sequence).

V is TRBV4-3 and J is TRBJ2-5, with D possibly being TRBD2 (5 bases). V lost 0 bases and J lost 5, with 16 bases in between. The CDR3 covers 16 residues. In germline, CDR1 is LGHNA, CDR2 YSLEER. The CDR3 region has the DNA TGCGCCAGCAGCCAAGATTTGCGGGTCCCCGGGGAGACCCAGTACTTC. Translating it yields CASSQDLRVPGETQYF.

The V call is TRBV6-4, the J call TRBJ2-1, with 11 bases that match TRBD2. Germline trimming cut 0 bases from V and 3 bases from J; bases unmatched to any gene: 4. CDR3 size: 17 residues. Germline V gene sequence: CDR1 MRHNA, CDR2 SNTAGT. CDR3 nucleotide sequence: TGTGCCAGCAGTGACTCGAAAGGACTAGCGGGCTACAATGAGCAGTTCTTC. Translated, it gives CASSDSKGLAGYNEQFF.

This clone showed up just once. The V and J genes are TRBV6-1 and TRBJ1-6; 10 bases line up with TRBD1. This CDR3 spans 13 amino acids. Germline loops: CDR1 MNHNS, CDR2 SASEGT. V gave up 6 bases and J gave up 10 bases; unmatched junction bases: 3. CDR3 region: CASRPTGGSPLHF. DNA for the CDR3: TGTGCCAGCAGGCCGACAGGGGGCTCACCCCTCCACTTT.

CDR3 in amino acids: CASSYSRGPIEQYF. The CDR3 DNA sequence: TGTGCCAGCAGTTACTCGAGAGGGCCTATCGAGCAGTACTTC. The chain uses TRBV6-5 and TRBJ2-7, with TRBD2 as a possible D gene (5 bases). Germline values: CDR1 MNHEY, CDR2 SVGAGI. Between the trimmed V and J ends, which lost 0 bases and 6 bases, there was a span of 12 bases. The CDR3 is 14 residues long.

The chain has TRBV4-2 and TRBJ2-1, with TRBD2 as a possible D gene (6 bases). Germline V lookup: CDR1 LGHNA, CDR2 YNFKEQ. The CDR3 covers 17 residues. Trimming shortened V by 1 base and J by 1 base, and 14 bases separated the two germline ends. The CDR3 bases are TGTGCCAGCAGCCAAGGTCGATCTAGCGAGTCCTACAATGAGCAGTTCTTC. Amino acid sequence: CASSQGRSSESYNEQFF.

J is TRBJ2-3 and V is TRBV21-1; the table names TRBD1, a call not compared with the DNA. TRBV21-1 is annotated as a pseudogene. The CDR3 spans 13 residues. CDR3 sequence: CASRLTGTDTQYF. In nucleotides, the CDR3 is TGTGCCAGCAGGCTGACAGGCACAGATACGCAGTATTTT.

The V gene is TRBV6-1, the J gene TRBJ1-2; 12 bases agree with TRBD1. Trimming removed 5 bases from V and 6 bases from J; junction bases left unmatched: 4. There are 14 residues in the CDR3. In germline, CDR1 is MNHNS, CDR2 SASEGT. CDR3 loop: CASSPGQGADGYTF. CDR3 DNA sequence: TGTGCCAGCAGTCCGGGACAGGGGGCAGATGGCTACACCTTC.

This chain uses TRBV27 with TRBJ2-1; possible D gene TRBD2, 6 bases. Per the germline V gene, CDR1 is MNHEY and CDR2 is SMNVEV (reference sequence). V lost 0 bases, J lost 12 bases, and 9 bases lay in between. This CDR3 has 12 amino acids. CDR3 nucleotide sequence: TGTGCCAGCAGTTTATCCGGGCGGGGGCAGTTCTTC. Amino acids: CASSLSGRGQFF.

The V and J genes are TRBV6-6 and TRBJ2-2; TRBD2 is a possible D gene (6 bases). The V and J ends lost 5 bases and 6 bases respectively, with 13 bases between them. CDR3 size: 14 residues. Germline values: CDR1 MNHNY, CDR2 SVGAGI (reference sequence). DNA of the CDR3: TGTGCCAGCAGTCCCGGGGCTAGCGCCGGGGAGCTGTTTTTT. Residues: CASSPGASAGELFF.

The chain recombines TRBV28 with TRBJ2-5; 9 bases are a match to TRBD1. This CDR3 is built from 15 residues. With V trimmed by 4 bases and J by 5 bases, 8 bases remained unmatched. Per germline, CDR1 MDHEN and CDR2 SYDVKM. The CDR3 region has the DNA TGTGCCAGCAGTTCCCCGGGACAGGGTGGGGAGACCCAGTACTTC. Translation gives CASSSPGQGGETQYF.

This clone came up a few times. Here the CDR3 reads CASSPRGVAGGRETQYF. DNA for the CDR3: TGTGCCAGCAGCCCGCGGGGGGTAGCGGGAGGGCGAGAGACCCAGTACTTC. The gene calls are TRBV7-8 and TRBJ2-5, with 11 bases lining up with TRBD2. The CDR3 runs to 17 residues. Germline trimming cut 5 bases from V and 4 bases from J; bases unmatched to any gene: 12. In germline, CDR1 is SGHVS, CDR2 FQNEAQ.

Notes on this clone: At one end, the junction sequence differs from germline, possibly due to a read error. V gene TRBV7-7 combines with J gene TRBJ2-2; weak D call: TRBD1 (5 bases). Germline lookup yields CDR1 SSHAT and CDR2 FNYEAQ (reference sequence). This CDR3 has 17 residues. CDR3 DNA: TGTGCTAGCAGCATCGACTCAGGGCTAGGCTACACCGGGGAGCTGTTTTTT. Its protein is CASSIDSGLGYTGELFF.

V gene TRBV7-9 combines with J gene TRBJ2-7; D gene ambiguous. Germline loops: CDR1 SEHNR, CDR2 FQNEAQ (reference sequence). The CDR3 contains 13 residues. The V and J ends lost 4 bases and 1 base respectively, with 8 bases between them. The CDR3 reads CASSSRGSYEQYF. The CDR3 region has the DNA TGTGCCAGCAGCTCTAGAGGTTCCTACGAGCAGTACTTC.

This chain uses TRBV27 with TRBJ1-5; TRBD1 aligns across 9 bases. Germline V lookup: CDR1 MNHEY, CDR2 SMNVEV (reference sequence). There are 14 residues in the CDR3. Trimming at V came to 10 bases and at J to 3 bases, leaving 7 bases not matched to a gene. CDR3 DNA: TGTGCCACTTCGGGACAGGGTAACAATCAGCCCCAGCATTTT. Amino acids: CATSGQGNNQPQHF.

As DNA, the CDR3 is TGTGCCAGCAGTCTGGACTTCTACGAGCAGTACTTC. Amino acids: CASSLDFYEQYF. The chain combines TRBV28 with TRBJ2-7; D might be TRBD2 (5 bases). Trimming took off 5 bases at V and 3 bases at J, with 8 bases between the two ends. CDR3 length equals 12 residues. CDR1 is MDHEN, CDR2 SYDVKM, per germline.

This chain links TRBV19 with TRBJ2-1, with 7 bases identical to TRBD2. CDR3 length: 16 amino acids. Germline trimming cut 0 bases from V and 8 bases from J; bases unmatched to any gene: 10. Germline CDR1 and CDR2: LNHDA and SQIVND (reference sequence). This chain's CDR3 is CASSIEGGSVVDEQFF. The CDR3 DNA sequence: TGTGCCAGTAGTATAGAGGGGGGGAGTGTAGTGGATGAGCAGTTCTTC.

This clone is a singleton in its sample. The CDR3 DNA sequence: TGTGCCTGGAGGGACAAGGGGCAGGGTAGTTCACCCCTCCACTTT. This gives the protein CAWRDKGQGSSPLHF. The rearrangement links TRBV30 to TRBJ1-6; possibly TRBD1 for D (5 bases). The V gene lost 3 bases and the J gene lost 9 bases, with 18 bases spanning the gap. Germline CDR1 and CDR2: GTSNPN and SVGIG (reference sequence). The CDR3 consists of 15 residues. Based on the CDR3 plus reference TRBV30 and TRBJ1-6, the full variable domain is SQTIHQWPATLVQPVGSPLSLECTVEGTSNPNLYWYRQAAGRGLQLLFYSVGIGQISSEVPQNLSASRPQDRQFILSSKKLLLSDSGFYLCAWRDKGQGSSPLHFGNGTRLTVT.

This rearrangement joins TRBV18 to TRBJ2-7, with D possibly being TRBD1 (6 bases). V was trimmed by 0 bases and J by 2 bases, leaving 11 bases between them. CDR3 length: 15 amino acids. The germline CDR1 and CDR2 sequences are KGHSH and LQKENI. CDR3 sequence (DNA): TGTGCCAGCTCACCACCAGCAGGGGCCGCCTACGAGCAGTACTTC. It is translated as CASSPPAGAAYEQYF.

J is TRBJ2-1 and V is TRBV6-5, with TRBD1 matching 7 bases. V shed 4 bases, J shed 0 bases, and the junction held 3 bases outside the gene matches. CDR3 length: 15 residues. Germline V CDR1 and CDR2: MNHEY, SVGAGI. The CDR3 DNA is TGTGCCAGCAGTTCCGGACAGGCCTCCTACAATGAGCAGTTCTTC. It specifies CASSSGQASYNEQFF.